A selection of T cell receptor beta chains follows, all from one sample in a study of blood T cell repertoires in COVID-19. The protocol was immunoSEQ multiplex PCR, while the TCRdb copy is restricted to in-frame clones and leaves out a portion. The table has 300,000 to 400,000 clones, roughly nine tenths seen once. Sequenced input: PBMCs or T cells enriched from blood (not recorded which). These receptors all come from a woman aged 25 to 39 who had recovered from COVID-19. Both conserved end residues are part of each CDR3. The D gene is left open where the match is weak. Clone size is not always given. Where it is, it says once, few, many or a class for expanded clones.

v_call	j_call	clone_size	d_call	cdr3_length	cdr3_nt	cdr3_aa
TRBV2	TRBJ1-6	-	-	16	TGTGCCAGCAGTACTGACTCAGGGTCCCCTAATTCACCCCTCCACTTT	CASSTDSGSPNSPLHF
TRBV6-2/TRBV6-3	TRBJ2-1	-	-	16	TGTGCCAGCAGTTACTCAGCAGGCCCGCTGAACAATGAGCAGTTCTTC	CASSYSAGPLNNEQFF
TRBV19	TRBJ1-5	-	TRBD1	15	TGTGCCAGTAGTTGGGGGACAGGAAGAGGTCAGCCCCAGCATTTT	CASSWGTGRGQPQHF
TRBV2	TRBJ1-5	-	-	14	TGTGCCAGCAGTGAACGCGACAAGAGTCAGCCCCAGCATTTT	CASSERDKSQPQHF
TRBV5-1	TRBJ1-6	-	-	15	TGCGCCAGCAGCTTGGAGGGGCCCGTACCTTCACCCCTCCACTTT	CASSLEGPVPSPLHF
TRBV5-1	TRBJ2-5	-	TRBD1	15	TGCGCCAGCAGCTCAGGGACAGCGCCACAAGAGACCCAGTACTTC	CASSSGTAPQETQYF
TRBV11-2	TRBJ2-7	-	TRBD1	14	TGTGCCAGCAGCTCCAACAGGGGGCGGGGGGAGCAGTACTTC	CASSSNRGRGEQYF
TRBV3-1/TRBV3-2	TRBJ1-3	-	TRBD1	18	TGTGCCAGCAGCCATCTTCCCCCTCTAACAGGGGTGGGAAACACCATATATTTT	CASSHLPPLTGVGNTIYF
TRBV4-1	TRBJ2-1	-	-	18	TGCGCCAGCAGCCAAGAAAGGCAGCTTGTCGCAGGGCTCGATGAGCAGTTCTTC	CASSQERQLVAGLDEQFF
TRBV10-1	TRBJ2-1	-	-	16	TGCGCCAGCAGCGATGGGGAGGGGGGGGTCTACAATGAGCAGTTCTTC	CASSDGEGGVYNEQFF
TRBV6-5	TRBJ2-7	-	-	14	TGTGCCAGCAGTTACGGCAGGGATGGGTACGAGCAGTACTTC	CASSYGRDGYEQYF
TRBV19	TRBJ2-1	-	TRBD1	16	TGTGCCAGTAGTACCGACCCGACAGGGGGGTCGGGTGAGCAGTTCTTC	CASSTDPTGGSGEQFF
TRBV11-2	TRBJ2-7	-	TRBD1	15	TGTGCCAGCAGCGACCCGGGACAGGGGGCCTACGAGCAGTACTTC	CASSDPGQGAYEQYF
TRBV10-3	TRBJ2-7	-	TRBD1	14	TGTGCCATCAGCCCGGACAGGGGGAGCTACGAGCAGTACTTC	CAISPDRGSYEQYF
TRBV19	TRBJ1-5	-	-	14	TGTGCCAGTAGTACAGACGGGGAAGCTCAGCCCCAGCATTTT	CASSTDGEAQPQHF
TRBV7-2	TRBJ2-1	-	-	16	TGTGCCAGCAGTTCTCTCGCCGTCGGCAGAGCGAATGAGCAGTTCTTC	CASSSLAVGRANEQFF
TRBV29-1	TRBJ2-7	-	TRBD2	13	TGCAGCGTCGCGGGACTAGCGGGTTACGAGCAGTACTTC	CSVAGLAGYEQYF
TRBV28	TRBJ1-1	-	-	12	TGTGCCAGCAGTTTAAACAGACTAGAAGCTTTCTTT	CASSLNRLEAFF
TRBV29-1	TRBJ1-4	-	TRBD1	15	TGCAGCGTTTGGGGGACAGGGGCCTTTGATGAAAAACTGTTTTTT	CSVWGTGAFDEKLFF
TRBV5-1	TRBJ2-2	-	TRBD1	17	TGCGCCAGCAGCTTGCCCCCCGGCAGGGGGCATACCGGGGAGCTGTTTTTT	CASSLPPGRGHTGELFF
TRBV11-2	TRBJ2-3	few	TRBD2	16	TGTGCCAGCAGCTTAAGGGAGGGACTGAACACAGATACGCAGTATTTT	CASSLREGLNTDTQYF
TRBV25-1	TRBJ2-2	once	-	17	TGTGCCAGCAGTGAATATGATTTAGGCCGAGGGACCGGGGAGCTGTTTTTT	CASSEYDLGRGTGELFF
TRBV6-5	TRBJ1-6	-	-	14	TGTGCCAGCAGGAAACAGGGCCTGGGCTCACCCCTCCACTTT	CASRKQGLGSPLHF
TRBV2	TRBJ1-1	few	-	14	TGTGCCAGCAAGTACGACAGACAGACCACTGAAGCTTTCTTT	CASKYDRQTTEAFF
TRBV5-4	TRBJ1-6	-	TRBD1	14	TGTGCCAGCAGCTTTGACAGGGGCAATTCACCCCTCCACTTT	CASSFDRGNSPLHF
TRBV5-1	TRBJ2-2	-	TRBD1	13	TGCGCCAGCAGCGTCAGGGGGCCCGGGGAGCTGTTTTTT	CASSVRGPGELFF
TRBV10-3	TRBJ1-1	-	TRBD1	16	TGTGCCATCAGACCCGGGACAGGAACCATGAACACTGAAGCTTTCTTT	CAIRPGTGTMNTEAFF
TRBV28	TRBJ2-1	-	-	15	TGTGCCAGCATTCTGGACGGACTGCATGCGGATGAGCAGTTCTTC	CASILDGLHADEQFF
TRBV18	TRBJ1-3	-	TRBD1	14	TGTGCCAGCCGACCAGGGGGCTCTGGAAACACCATATATTTT	CASRPGGSGNTIYF
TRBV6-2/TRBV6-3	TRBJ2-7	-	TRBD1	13	TGTGCCAGCAGTTACACAGGGGGCTACGAGCAGTACTTC	CASSYTGGYEQYF
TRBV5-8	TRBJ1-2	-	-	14	TGTGCCAGCAGACTCAACAGGGTCCGGCTGGGCTACACCTTC	CASRLNRVRLGYTF